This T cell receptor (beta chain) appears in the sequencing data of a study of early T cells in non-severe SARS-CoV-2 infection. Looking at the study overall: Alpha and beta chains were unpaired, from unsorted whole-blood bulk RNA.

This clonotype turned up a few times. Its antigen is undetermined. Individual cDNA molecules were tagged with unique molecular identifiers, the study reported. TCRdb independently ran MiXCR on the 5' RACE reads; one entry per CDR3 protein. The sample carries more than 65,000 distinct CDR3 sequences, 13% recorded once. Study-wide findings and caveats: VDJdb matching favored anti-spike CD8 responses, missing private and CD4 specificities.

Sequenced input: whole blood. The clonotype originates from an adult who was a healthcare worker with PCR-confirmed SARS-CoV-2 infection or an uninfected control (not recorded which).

In DNA, the CDR3 is TGTGCCATCAGTGAATTGACTAGCGGGACCTACGAGCAGTACTTC. Its translation is CAISELTSGTYEQYF. This chain links TRBV10-3 with TRBJ2-7; 11 nucleotides line up with TRBD2. The CDR3 covers 15 residues. Germline CDR1 reads ENHRY; CDR2 reads SYGVKD. V lost 3 bases, J lost 2 bases, and 3 bases stayed unmatched.